The 31 T cell receptor beta chains reported below all come from one sample, sequenced in a study of T-cell memory formation after mild COVID-19. TCRdb analysed the 5' RACE reads with MiXCR anew, one entry per CDR3 protein. The top ten clones hold 2.5% to 3.5% of a sample with about 190,000 distinct CDR3 sequences, about 11% of them seen once. The source material was PBMCs or a T cell subset sorted from them (not recorded which). All receptors derive from a man aged 18 to 30 who had mild COVID-19 (a few samples of this study predate the infection). Cell type and time point are not known.

This clonotype was detected only a few times. The chain links TRBV20-1 to TRBJ2-1; D unclear. Germline CDR1 and CDR2: DFQATT and SNEGSKA (reference sequence). V lost 6 bases and J 4 bases, leaving 16 bases between the germline ends. The CDR3 covers 14 residues. The CDR3 DNA reads TGCAGTGCCCTTAAACCGGACCGGTACAATGAGCAGTTCTTC. Residues: CSALKPDRYNEQFF.

This clonotype was recorded at least ten times. The chain carries TRBV5-1 and TRBJ2-5; 8 nucleotides match TRBD1. V shed 5 bases and J 4 bases; nucleotides not matched to a gene: 7. Germline V CDR1 and CDR2: SGHRS, YFSETQ. The CDR3 sequence is 14 residues long. The CDR3: CASRYSTGAETQYF. The CDR3 DNA sequence: TGCGCCAGCAGATATTCGACAGGGGCAGAGACCCAGTACTTC. Combining the CDR3 with reference TRBV5-1 and TRBJ2-5 gives the whole variable domain KAGVTQTPRYLIKTRGQQVTLSCSPISGHRSVSWYQQTPGQGLQFLFEYFSETQRNKGNFPGRFSGRQFSNSRSEMNVSTLELGDSALYLCASRYSTGAETQYFGPGTRLLVL.

There are many counts of this clonotype. The chain uses TRBV10-3 and TRBJ2-5; 10 bases map to TRBD2. Germline CDR1 reads ENHRY; CDR2 reads SYGVKD. V trimming: 3 bases; J trimming: 2 bases; junction bases outside the gene matches: 6. There are 16 residues in the CDR3. This chain's CDR3 is CAISDVPSGGQETQYF. DNA of the CDR3: TGTGCCATCAGTGACGTCCCTAGCGGGGGACAAGAGACCCAGTACTTC.

This clonotype has more than one count but fewer than ten. The V gene is TRBV7-8, the J gene TRBJ2-5, with D tentatively TRBD1 or TRBD2 (6 bases each). V lost 6 bases and J lost 5, with 16 bases in between. This CDR3 is built from 14 residues. Germline V gene data show CDR1 as SGHVS and CDR2 as FQNEAQ. CDR3 in amino acids: CASRTSGAGETQYF. The CDR3 coding sequence is TGTGCCAGCAGAACCTCAGGGGCGGGGGAGACCCAGTACTTC.

V and J are TRBV30 and TRBJ2-1; TRBD2 is a possible D gene (6 bases). CDR3 size: 13 residues. CDR1 and CDR2 (germline): GTSNPN, SVGIG (reference sequence). V was cut by 8 bases and J by 0 bases, with 11 bases left in between. This CDR3 reads CASRDFSYNEQFF. The CDR3 region has the DNA TGTGCCAGCCGGGACTTCTCCTACAATGAGCAGTTCTTC. The variable domain in full, with the rest retrieved from reference TRBV30 and TRBJ2-1, is SQTIHQWPATLVQPVGSPLSLECTVEGTSNPNLYWYRQAAGRGLQLLFYSVGIGQISSEVPQNLSASRPQDRQFILSSKKLLLSDSGFYLCASRDFSYNEQFFGPGTRLTVL.

This rearrangement joins TRBV4-1 to TRBJ2-2; 14 nucleotides match TRBD2. CDR3 length equals 20 residues. The germline CDR1 and CDR2 sequences are MGHRA and YSYEKL. The ends lost 2 bases at V and 5 bases at J; junction bases unmatched: 13. This chain's CDR3 is CASSQKPPTSGGAGTGELFF. CDR3 nucleotide sequence: TGCGCCAGCAGCCAAAAACCCCCGACTAGCGGGGGGGCCGGTACCGGGGAGCTGTTTTTT.

Only a few counts were recorded for this clonotype. CDR3 nucleotide sequence: TGCGCCAGCAGCCCGGGGGCAGGGGGAAAGAACACTGAAGCTTTCTTT. It encodes CASSPGAGGKNTEAFF. The V and J genes are TRBV5-1 and TRBJ1-1, with 7 bases that match TRBD1. Trimming took 4 bases from V and 1 from J; bases not matched to a gene: 10. From germline, CDR1 is SGHRS and CDR2 YFSETQ. The CDR3 sequence is 16 residues long.

The chain links TRBV6-2 or TRBV6-3 to TRBJ2-3; D might be TRBD2 (5 bases). Trimming stripped 0 bases from V and 4 bases from J, with 8 bases between. The CDR3 has 14 amino acids. Germline CDR1 reads MNHEY; CDR2 reads SVGEGT. This chain's CDR3 is CASSYSPSSDTQYF. CDR3 coding DNA: TGTGCCAGCAGTTACTCGCCTAGCTCAGATACGCAGTATTTT.

This clonotype was seen a handful of times. This chain connects TRBV27 to TRBJ2-5; TRBD2 matches at 8 bases. The CDR3 loop spans 15 amino acids. J lost 7 bases, V lost 4 bases, and 11 bases had no gene match. The germline gives CDR1 MNHEY, CDR2 SMNVEV (reference sequence). DNA of the CDR3: TGTGCCAGCAGTTATACCGCGGGGGGAGGCGGGACCCAGTACTTC. Its translation: CASSYTAGGGGTQYF.

This clonotype was counted only a few times. This chain joins TRBV18 and TRBJ2-4; D gene unclear. The CDR3 is made up of 13 amino acids. The V end was cut by 6 bases, the J end by 0 bases, with 6 bases between. CDR1 is KGHSH and CDR2 is LQKENI in the germline V gene. CDR3 DNA sequence: TGTGCCAGCTCCGTGGGAGCCAAAAACATTCAGTACTTC. Its translation is CASSVGAKNIQYF.

The V gene is TRBV5-1, the J gene TRBJ2-5; D unresolved. The CDR3 totals 11 residues. V was clipped by 4 bases and J by 5 bases, with 6 bases between them. Germline loops: CDR1 SGHRS, CDR2 YFSETQ. Written as DNA, the CDR3 is TGCGCCAGCAGCGCCGCGGAGACCCAGTACTTC. Translating it yields CASSAAETQYF.

This sequence joins TRBV7-8 and TRBJ2-2, with D possibly called TRBD1 or TRBD2 (6 bases each). The CDR3 loop spans 18 amino acids. Trimming removed 5 bases at V and 0 bases at J, with 19 bases between. Germline CDR1 and CDR2: SGHVS and FQNEAQ. The CDR3 loop reads CASSQRGERFTNTGELFF. The DNA of the CDR3 is TGTGCCAGCAGCCAAAGGGGGGAGCGGTTTACGAACACCGGGGAGCTGTTTTTT.

V gene TRBV18 combines with J gene TRBJ2-2, with 12 nucleotides matching TRBD1. The CDR3 covers 15 residues. Germline V gene lookup returns CDR1 KGHSH and CDR2 LQKENI. The ends lost 3 bases at V and 7 bases at J; junction bases unmatched: 3. CDR3 nucleotides: TGTGCCAGCTCACCGGGACAGGGGGCCGGCGGGGAGCTGTTTTTT. It translates to CASSPGQGAGGELFF.

The chain recombines TRBV20-1 with TRBJ1-1; 11 positions agree with TRBD1. The CDR3 loop spans 13 amino acids. The J segment lost 6 bases and the V segment lost 5 bases, leaving 5 bases of the junction unmatched. Looked up from germline, CDR1 is DFQATT and CDR2 is SNEGSKA (reference sequence). The DNA for the CDR3 is TGCAGTGCTGGGGACAGGGGGTACGCTGAAGCTTTCTTT. Translating it yields CSAGDRGYAEAFF.

This clonotype was counted a few times. The chain carries TRBV5-1 and TRBJ2-5; D gene uncertain. This CDR3 has 14 amino acids. Per germline, CDR1 SGHRS and CDR2 YFSETQ. Trimming took 0 bases from V and 1 from J, leaving 7 bases between them. CDR3 nucleotide sequence: TGCGCCAGCAGCTTGGCGTCCGGCCAAGAGACCCAGTACTTC. Protein: CASSLASGQETQYF.

This clonotype was picked up a small number of times. V gene TRBV29-1 combines with J gene TRBJ1-2, with D perhaps matching TRBD1 (5 bases). The V gene lost 0 bases and the J gene lost 1 base, with 6 bases spanning the gap. Germline CDR1 reads SQVTM; CDR2 reads ANQGSEA. The CDR3 is made up of 13 amino acids. The CDR3 nucleotides are TGCAGCGTTGAAGACAGGGTTAACTATGGCTACACCTTC. Protein sequence: CSVEDRVNYGYTF.

This clonotype was detected a few times. The V call is TRBV7-9, the J call TRBJ1-2; 7 nucleotides agree with TRBD1. This CDR3 is built from 15 residues. V shed 5 bases, J shed 1 base, and the junction held 7 bases outside the gene matches. Germline CDR1 and CDR2: SEHNR and FQNEAQ (reference sequence). CDR3: CASSASGTVNYGYTF. CDR3 coding DNA: TGTGCCAGCAGCGCCTCCGGGACAGTTAACTATGGCTACACCTTC.

This clonotype was seen only a few times. This chain links TRBV5-1 with TRBJ2-2; D possibly corresponds to TRBD2 (6 bases). V lost 1 base, J lost 10 bases, and 8 bases lay in between. CDR1 SGHRS and CDR2 YFSETQ come from the germline V gene. The CDR3 is 12 residues long. CDR3 in amino acids: CASSLTSPELFF. In DNA form, the CDR3 reads TGCGCCAGCAGCTTGACTAGCCCGGAGCTGTTTTTT.

This clonotype was detected ten times or more. The chain employs TRBV12-3 or TRBV12-4 and TRBJ1-6; D possibly corresponds to TRBD1 (5 bases). V lost 5 bases and J 10 bases, leaving 12 bases between the germline ends. The CDR3 has 13 residues. CDR3 in DNA: TGTGCCAGCAGTCCTAATAGGGACTCACCCCTCCACTTT. Protein product: CASSPNRDSPLHF.

This chain links TRBV5-1 with TRBJ1-6; no clear D gene. Germline values: CDR1 SGHRS, CDR2 YFSETQ. Trimming removed 4 bases from V and 7 bases from J, with 15 bases in between. The CDR3 spans 15 residues. The CDR3: CASSKDTFLNSPLHF. In DNA form, the CDR3 reads TGCGCCAGCAGCAAAGACACCTTCCTCAATTCACCCCTCCACTTT.

This clonotype was seen many times. The chain has TRBV7-2 and TRBJ2-2, with TRBD2 as a possible D gene (5 bases). Trimming removed 7 bases at V and 8 bases at J, with 17 bases between. This CDR3 spans 14 amino acids. Germline assignment: CDR1 SGHTA and CDR2 FQGNSA. CDR3 in amino acids: CASTPPNGEGELFF. In DNA form, the CDR3 reads TGTGCCAGCACCCCACCAAACGGGGAAGGGGAGCTGTTTTTT.

The chain links TRBV5-4 to TRBJ1-2; D gene ambiguous. The CDR3 runs 15 residues. The germline gives CDR1 SGHNT, CDR2 YYREEE (reference sequence). Trimming stripped 2 bases from V and 3 bases from J, with 14 bases between. CDR3 loop: CASSLGGIHDYGYTF. For the CDR3, the DNA is TGTGCCAGCAGCTTAGGCGGGATCCACGACTATGGCTACACCTTC.

In its sample, this clonotype was seen a few times. This chain connects TRBV6-1 to TRBJ2-4; tentatively, D is TRBD1 (6 bases). Germline CDR1 is MNHNS and CDR2 is SASEGT. This CDR3 region has 14 residues. Trimming cost V 2 bases and J 9 bases, with 14 bases left between them. The CDR3 sequence is CASSEQGTSIIQYF. As DNA, the CDR3 is TGTGCCAGCAGTGAACAGGGGACATCAATCATTCAGTACTTC.

There are a few counts of this clonotype. The chain is built from TRBV7-6 and TRBJ2-7; 9 bases agree with TRBD1. CDR3 length: 18 residues. V trimming: 5 bases; J trimming: 1 base; junction bases outside the gene matches: 15. Germline-derived CDR1 and CDR2 are SGHVS and FNYEAQ. CDR3 nucleotides: TGTGCCAGCAGCAGTAAGGGGATGCGGACAGGGGAGTCCTACGAGCAGTACGTC. Its protein product is CASSSKGMRTGESYEQYV.

This clonotype was found a few times. The chain has TRBV7-2 and TRBJ2-2, with D possibly being TRBD1 or TRBD2 (5 bases each). The germline V and J ends were trimmed by 2 bases and 6 bases, with 16 bases remaining between them. Germline V gene sequence: CDR1 SGHTA, CDR2 FQGNSA. The CDR3 contains 16 residues. The CDR3 region has the DNA TGTGCCAGCAGCTTATTCGGGGACCCGGACGCCGGGGAGCTGTTTTTT. Its translation: CASSLFGDPDAGELFF. The full variable domain, completed using reference TRBV7-2 and TRBJ2-2, is GAGVSQSPSNKVTEKGKDVELRCDPISGHTALYWYRQSLGQGLEFLIYFQGNSAPDKSGLPSDRFSAERTGGSVSTLTIQRTQQEDSAVYLCASSLFGDPDAGELFFGEGSRLTVL.

The chain employs TRBV7-2 and TRBJ2-1; TRBD2 aligns across 10 bases. The V gene end was trimmed by 5 bases and the J gene end by 8 bases; junction bases not matched to a gene: 9. Germline-derived CDR1 and CDR2 are SGHTA and FQGNSA. This CDR3 has 15 amino acids. The CDR3 DNA sequence: TGTGCCAGCAGCAAACCGGGAGCGGGGGGGTATGAGCAGTTCTTC. This gives the protein CASSKPGAGGYEQFF.

This clonotype came up many times. This sequence joins TRBV4-3 and TRBJ2-6; possibly TRBD1 for D (6 bases). The germline gives CDR1 LGHNA, CDR2 YSLEER. Between the trimmed V and J ends, which lost 0 bases and 4 bases, there was a span of 13 bases. CDR3 length: 17 amino acids. CDR3 protein: CASSQDGDIPGANVLTF. The CDR3 DNA sequence: TGCGCCAGCAGCCAAGATGGGGACATCCCCGGGGCCAACGTCCTGACTTTC.

There are a few counts of this clonotype. The chain recombines TRBV5-1 with TRBJ1-6, with D unclear. With 0 bases removed from V and 8 bases from J, the gap between germline ends came to 6 bases. Germline V gene data show CDR1 as SGHRS and CDR2 as YFSETQ. This CDR3 has 13 residues. CDR3 DNA sequence: TGCGCCAGCAGCTTGGACAGCGATTCACCCCTCCACTTT. It specifies CASSLDSDSPLHF.

The table lists this clonotype with a few counts. This chain joins TRBV6-6 and TRBJ2-7; D unresolved. Germline V gives CDR1 MNHNY, CDR2 SVGAGI (reference sequence). With 6 bases removed from V and 2 bases from J, the gap between germline ends came to 11 bases. The CDR3 sequence is 13 residues long. The CDR3 DNA is TGTGCCAGCAGAAACAGCGATACCTACGAGCAGTACGTC. It translates to CASRNSDTYEQYV.

This clonotype turned up a few times. V usage is TRBV20-1 and J usage is TRBJ2-1; 7 positions match TRBD2. This CDR3 is 13 amino acids long. Trimming cost V 1 base and J 7 bases; bases outside gene matches: 4. Per the germline V gene, CDR1 is DFQATT and CDR2 is SNEGSKA (reference sequence). For the CDR3, the DNA is TGCAGTGCTAGAGCTGCTAGCGGAAATGAGCAGTTCTTC. It encodes CSARAASGNEQFF.

In nucleotides, the CDR3 is TGTGCCAGCAGTGCCGGGACTAGTAACGAGCAGTACTTC. Translated: CASSAGTSNEQYF. The gene calls are TRBV9 and TRBJ2-7; the match to TRBD2 covers 8 bases. The CDR3 extends over 13 amino acids. Trimming at V came to 5 bases and at J to 5 bases, leaving 6 bases not matched to a gene. Germline V gives CDR1 SGDLS, CDR2 YYNGEE.